These 2 T cell receptor beta chains came from one sample sequenced in a study of blood T cell repertoires in COVID-19. Sequencing was performed with immunoSEQ multiplex PCR; in TCRdb, only in-frame clones are kept and a portion is missing. Of more than 120,000 clones in the sample, roughly 89% were seen once. The sequencing input was peripheral blood. These TCRs come from a human donor in a cohort sampled during active COVID-19.

CDR3 coding DNA: TGTGCCAGCAGCGACAGGGGGATGTATCAGCCCCAGCATTTT. This sequence encodes CASSDRGMYQPQHF. V usage is TRBV27 and J usage is TRBJ1-5; 9 nucleotides agree with TRBD1. Losses at the gene ends were 6 bases for V and 5 bases for J; bases not matched to a gene: 5. CDR3 length: 14 residues. Looked up from germline, CDR1 is MNHEY and CDR2 is SMNVEV (reference sequence).

The V call is TRBV6-5, the J call TRBJ1-5; D is undetermined. Germline V CDR1 and CDR2: MNHEY, SVGAGI. CDR3 size: 13 residues. V was clipped by 7 bases and J by 1 base, with 8 bases between them. CDR3 protein: CASTVLSNQPQHF. In nucleotides, the CDR3 is TGTGCCAGCACGGTGTTGAGCAATCAGCCCCAGCATTTT.